This T cell receptor beta chain was found in a study of T cell repertoires in cytomegalovirus infection. Overall study context: Both recently identified HLA-C-restricted and well-studied HLA-B-restricted CMV epitopes were used in the study. Matching HLA type, along with CMV infection, was indicated by public TCR beta signatures.

Each CDR3 protein gets one entry after TCRdb re-called the reads with MiXCR. Found here are 300,000 to 400,000 distinct CDR3 sequences, roughly 29% of them singletons; the top ten hold about 20%. This clonotype has ten or more counts. Its specificity is unknown. Trimming left V 3 bases short and J 6 bases short, with 11 bases between. The CDR3 contains 13 residues. Germline CDR1 and CDR2: SEHNR and FQNEAQ (reference sequence). General study findings and limits: Public TCR beta family frequency separated CMV-and-HLA carriers, including in an independent cohort. Ex vivo, HLA-C-restricted CMV-specific TCR beta clonotypes prevailed over the rest of the response.

Sequencing used cultured PBMCs, obtained from culture after CMV antigen stimulation. The J gene is TRBJ1-2, the V gene TRBV7-9; D is unclear. The TCR sequence derives from a human donor in good health (CMV status not recorded). Some clones in this sample may be carry-over from other donors' samples. CDR3 region: CASSLAPTNGYTF. CDR3 nucleotides: TGTGCCAGCAGCTTGGCACCGACGAATGGCTACACCTTC.